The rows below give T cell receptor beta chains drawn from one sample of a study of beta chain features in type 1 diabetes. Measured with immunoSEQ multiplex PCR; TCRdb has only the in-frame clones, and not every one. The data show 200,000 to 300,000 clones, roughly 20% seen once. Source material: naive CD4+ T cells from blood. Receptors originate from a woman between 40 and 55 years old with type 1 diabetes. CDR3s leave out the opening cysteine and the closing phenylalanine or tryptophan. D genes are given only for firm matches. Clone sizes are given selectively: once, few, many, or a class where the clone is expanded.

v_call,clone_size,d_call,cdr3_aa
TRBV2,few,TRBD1,ASRRTGTSTGELF
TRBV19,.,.,ASSIGRDMAEQY
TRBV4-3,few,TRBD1,ASSPSLGTVYGYT
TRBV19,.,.,ASSLGRENQPQH
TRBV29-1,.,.,SVGLILGNEQF
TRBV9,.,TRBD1,ASSVNGQGHEKLF
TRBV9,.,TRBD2,ASSVGGAGAFNEQF
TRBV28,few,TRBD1,ASSPGQGVEEQY
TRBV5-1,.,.,ASSLVTGSVYEQY
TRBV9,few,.,ASSVGGSVYNEQF
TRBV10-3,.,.,AISESKGELKEQF
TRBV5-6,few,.,ASSLTYRDYGYT
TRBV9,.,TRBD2,ASSPSGGYTDTQY
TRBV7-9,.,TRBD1,ASSAQGADYGYT
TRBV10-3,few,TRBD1,AIRPGQTYGYT
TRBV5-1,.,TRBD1,ASSSPGQENTGELF
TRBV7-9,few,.,ASSAGLSGANVLT
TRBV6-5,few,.,ASSAGPFRNIQY
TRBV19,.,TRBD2,ASSIGGGTDTQY
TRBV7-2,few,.,ASSLVGLEGEQY
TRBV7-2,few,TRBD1,ASSFIQGAGTEAF
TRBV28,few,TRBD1,ASGQGGTSTDTQY
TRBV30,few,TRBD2,AWSIGTSTVKTQY
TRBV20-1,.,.,STGSSYEQY
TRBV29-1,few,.,SATENTEAF
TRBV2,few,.,ASSDRGLSNQPQH
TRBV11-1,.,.,ASTSGWVAGGEAF
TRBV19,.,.,ASSWGGNGQPQH
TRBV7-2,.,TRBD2,ASSFIAGGMETQY
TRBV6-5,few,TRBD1,ASSSPLTGVETQY
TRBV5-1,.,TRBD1,ASSLGAGTVNYGYT
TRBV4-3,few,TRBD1,ASSQARDSNYGYT
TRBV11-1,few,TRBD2,ASSLSAGDEQF
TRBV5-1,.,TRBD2,ASSLELAGGGGNEQF
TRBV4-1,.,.,ASSQPPGEKLF
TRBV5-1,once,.,ASSLTGTSYEQY
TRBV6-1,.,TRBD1,ASRGQGATGELF
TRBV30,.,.,AWTYTGELF
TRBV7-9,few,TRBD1,ASSVSSDRAAF
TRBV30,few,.,AWGREKLF
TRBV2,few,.,ASTNSYEQY
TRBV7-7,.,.,ASSSTGNGVDTQY
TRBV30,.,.,AWETQGNEQY
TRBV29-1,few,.,SVEQDMNTEAF
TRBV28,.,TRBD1,ASSQHGDRYNEQF
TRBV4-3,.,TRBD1,ASSQGEGQGNNSPLH
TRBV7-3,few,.,ASSLGLAEETQY
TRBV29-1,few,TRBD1,SGTGPSISYNEQF
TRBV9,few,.,ASSGRQSGDTQY
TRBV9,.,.,ASGVGGQETQY
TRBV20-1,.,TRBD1,SAFRGETQY
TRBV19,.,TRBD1,ASREGTGLH
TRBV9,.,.,ASTSGKGDEQF
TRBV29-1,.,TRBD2,TGGDTTYEQY
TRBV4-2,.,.,ASSLWEGEPQH
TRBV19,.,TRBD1,ASGQAGETQY
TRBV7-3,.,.,ASSLTDGRYGYT
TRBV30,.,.,AWSGDGGRLGPQH
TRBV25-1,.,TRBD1,ASSATTGAVDTQY